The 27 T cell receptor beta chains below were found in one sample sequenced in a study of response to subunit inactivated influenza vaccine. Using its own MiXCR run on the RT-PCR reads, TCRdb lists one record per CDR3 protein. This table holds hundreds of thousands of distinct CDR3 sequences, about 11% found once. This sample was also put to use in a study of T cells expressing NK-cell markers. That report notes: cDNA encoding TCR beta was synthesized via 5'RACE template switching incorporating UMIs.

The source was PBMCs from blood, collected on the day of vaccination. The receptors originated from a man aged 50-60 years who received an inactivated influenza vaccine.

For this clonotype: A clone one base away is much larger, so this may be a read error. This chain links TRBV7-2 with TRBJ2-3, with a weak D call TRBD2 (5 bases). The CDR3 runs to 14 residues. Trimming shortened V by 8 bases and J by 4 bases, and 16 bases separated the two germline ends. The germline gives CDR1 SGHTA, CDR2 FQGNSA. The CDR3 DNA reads TGTGCCAGCTGCCCAGCGGACCCCCCAGATACGCAGTATTTT. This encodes CASCPADPPDTQYF.

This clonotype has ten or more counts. CDR3 region: CASSRSYNEQFF. CDR3 DNA: TGTGCCAGCAGTCGTTCCTACAATGAGCAGTTCTTC. The rearrangement uses TRBV12-3 or TRBV12-4 and TRBJ2-1, with D uncertain. This CDR3 contains 12 residues. V was clipped by 5 bases and J by 1 base, with 3 bases between them.

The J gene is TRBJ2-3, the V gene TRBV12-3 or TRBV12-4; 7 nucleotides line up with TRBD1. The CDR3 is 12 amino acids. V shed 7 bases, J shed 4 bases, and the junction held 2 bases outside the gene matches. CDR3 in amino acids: CASNQGADTQYF. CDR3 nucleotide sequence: TGTGCCAGCAACCAGGGGGCAGATACGCAGTATTTT.

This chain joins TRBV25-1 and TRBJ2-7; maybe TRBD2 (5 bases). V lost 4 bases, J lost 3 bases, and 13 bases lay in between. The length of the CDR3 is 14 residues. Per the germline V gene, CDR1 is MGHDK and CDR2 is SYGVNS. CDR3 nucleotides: TGTGCCAGCAGTGGCGGGCGAAACCTCTACGAGCAGTACTTC. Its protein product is CASSGGRNLYEQYF.

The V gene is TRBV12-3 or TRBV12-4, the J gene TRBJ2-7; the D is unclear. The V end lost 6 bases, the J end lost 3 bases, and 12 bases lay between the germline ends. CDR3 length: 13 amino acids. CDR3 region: CASRPSPLYEQYF. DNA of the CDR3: TGTGCCAGCAGACCATCCCCTCTCTACGAGCAGTACTTC.

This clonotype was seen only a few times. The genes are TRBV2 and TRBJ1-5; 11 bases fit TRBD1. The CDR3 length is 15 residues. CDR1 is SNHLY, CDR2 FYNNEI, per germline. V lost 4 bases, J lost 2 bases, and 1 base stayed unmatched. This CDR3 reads CASSGTGGGNQPQHF. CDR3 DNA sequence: TGTGCCAGCAGTGGGACAGGGGGCGGCAATCAGCCCCAGCATTTT. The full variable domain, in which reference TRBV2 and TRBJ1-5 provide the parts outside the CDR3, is EPEVTQTPSHQVTQMGQEVILRCVPISNHLYFYWYRQILGQKVEFLVSFYNNEISEKSEIFDDQFSVERPDGSNFTLKIRSTKLEDSAMYFCASSGTGGGNQPQHFGDGTRLSIL.

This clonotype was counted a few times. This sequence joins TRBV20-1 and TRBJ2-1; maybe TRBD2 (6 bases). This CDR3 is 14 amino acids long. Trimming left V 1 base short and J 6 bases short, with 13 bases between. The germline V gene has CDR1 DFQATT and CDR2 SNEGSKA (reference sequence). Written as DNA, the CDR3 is TGCAGTGCTAGAGGGGACGGGAGAGCCAATGAGCAGTTCTTC. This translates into CSARGDGRANEQFF.

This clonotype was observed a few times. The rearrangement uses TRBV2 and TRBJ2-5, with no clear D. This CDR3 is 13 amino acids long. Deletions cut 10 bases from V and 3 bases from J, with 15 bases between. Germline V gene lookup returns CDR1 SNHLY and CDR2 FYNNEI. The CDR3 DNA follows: TGTGCCACCTCCCCCTGGGATGAAGAGACCCAGTACTTC. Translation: CATSPWDEETQYF.

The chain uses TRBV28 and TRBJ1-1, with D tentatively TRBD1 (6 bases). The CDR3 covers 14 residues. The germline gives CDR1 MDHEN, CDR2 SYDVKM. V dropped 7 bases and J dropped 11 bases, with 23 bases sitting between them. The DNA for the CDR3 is TGTGCCAGCACCCTGGTGGGGGGCGCGTACTATGCTTTCTTT. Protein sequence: CASTLVGGAYYAFF.

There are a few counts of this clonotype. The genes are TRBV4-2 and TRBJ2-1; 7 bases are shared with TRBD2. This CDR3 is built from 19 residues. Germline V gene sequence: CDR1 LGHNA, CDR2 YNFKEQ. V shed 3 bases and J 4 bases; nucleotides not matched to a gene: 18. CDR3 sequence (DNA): TGTGCCAGCAGCCACGGAGGTGGGGGAGGGCGAATATCATACAATGAGCAGTTCTTC. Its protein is CASSHGGGGGRISYNEQFF.

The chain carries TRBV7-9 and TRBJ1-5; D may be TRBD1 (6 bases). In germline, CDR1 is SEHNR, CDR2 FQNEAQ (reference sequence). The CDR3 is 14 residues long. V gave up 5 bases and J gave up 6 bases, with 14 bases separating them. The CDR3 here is CASSPGTKFQPQHF. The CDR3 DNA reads TGTGCCAGCAGCCCCGGGACAAAGTTTCAGCCCCAGCATTTT. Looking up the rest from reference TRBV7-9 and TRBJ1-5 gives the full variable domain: DTGVSQNPRHKITKRGQNVTFRCDPISEHNRLYWYRQTLGQGPEFLTYFQNEAQLEKSRLLSDRFSAERPKGSFSTLEIQRTEQGDSAMYLCASSPGTKFQPQHFGDGTRLSIL.

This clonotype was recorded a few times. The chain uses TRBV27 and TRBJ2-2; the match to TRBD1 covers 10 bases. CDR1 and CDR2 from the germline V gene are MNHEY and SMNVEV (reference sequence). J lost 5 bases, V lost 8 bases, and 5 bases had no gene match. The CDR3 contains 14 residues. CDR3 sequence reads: CASDGQGGTGELFF. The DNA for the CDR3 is TGTGCCAGCGACGGACAGGGGGGGACCGGGGAGCTGTTTTTT.

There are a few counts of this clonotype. The DNA for the CDR3 is TGTGCCAGCAGCCCCGGTGTCGGGACAGCCGGCACAGATACGCAGTATTTT. Amino acids: CASSPGVGTAGTDTQYF. V usage is TRBV7-9 and J usage is TRBJ2-3; TRBD1 matches at 7 bases. The CDR3 is 17 residues long. Per the germline V gene, CDR1 is SEHNR and CDR2 is FQNEAQ (reference sequence). V shed 5 bases, J shed 1 base, and the junction held 12 bases outside the gene matches.

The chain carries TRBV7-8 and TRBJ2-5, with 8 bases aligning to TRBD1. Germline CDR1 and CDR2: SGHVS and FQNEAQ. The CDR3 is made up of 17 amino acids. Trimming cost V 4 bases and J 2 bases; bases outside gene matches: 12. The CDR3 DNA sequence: TGTGCCAGCAGCTGGACCGGGACCGGGACAGGACAAGAGACCCAGTACTTC. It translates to CASSWTGTGTGQETQYF.

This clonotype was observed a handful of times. DNA of the CDR3: TGTGCCAGCAGCGTAGTTGGGAACCAAGAGACCCAGTACTTC. This encodes CASSVVGNQETQYF. V usage is TRBV9 and J usage is TRBJ2-5; D is uncertain. The CDR3 is made up of 14 amino acids. Between the trimmed V and J ends, which lost 0 bases and 0 bases, there was a span of 6 bases. The V gene's germline CDR1 is SGDLS and CDR2 YYNGEE.

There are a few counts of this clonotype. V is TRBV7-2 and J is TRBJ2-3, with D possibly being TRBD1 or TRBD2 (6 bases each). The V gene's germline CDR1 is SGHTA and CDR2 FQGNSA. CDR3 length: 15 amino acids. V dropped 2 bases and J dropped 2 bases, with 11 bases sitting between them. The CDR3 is CASSLRGAYTDTQYF. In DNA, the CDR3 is TGTGCCAGCAGCTTAAGGGGGGCGTACACAGATACGCAGTATTTT.

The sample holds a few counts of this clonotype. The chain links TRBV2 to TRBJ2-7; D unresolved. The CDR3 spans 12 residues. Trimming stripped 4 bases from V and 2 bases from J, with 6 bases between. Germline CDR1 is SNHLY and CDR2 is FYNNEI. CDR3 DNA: TGTGCCAGCAGTGTGACGACCTACGAGCAGTACTTC. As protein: CASSVTTYEQYF.

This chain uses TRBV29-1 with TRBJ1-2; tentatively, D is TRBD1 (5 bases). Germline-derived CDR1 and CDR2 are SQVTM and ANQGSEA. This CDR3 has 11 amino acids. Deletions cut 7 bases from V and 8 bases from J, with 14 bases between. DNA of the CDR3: TGCAGCGGAGCAGGGTCGGACGGCTACACCTTC. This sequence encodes CSGAGSDGYTF.

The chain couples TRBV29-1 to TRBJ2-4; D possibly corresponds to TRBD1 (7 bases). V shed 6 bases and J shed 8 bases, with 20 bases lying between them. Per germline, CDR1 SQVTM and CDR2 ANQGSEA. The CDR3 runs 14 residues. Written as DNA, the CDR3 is TGCAGCGTAGCCGGGACAGCGGGTTTCTACATTCAGTACTTC. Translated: CSVAGTAGFYIQYF.

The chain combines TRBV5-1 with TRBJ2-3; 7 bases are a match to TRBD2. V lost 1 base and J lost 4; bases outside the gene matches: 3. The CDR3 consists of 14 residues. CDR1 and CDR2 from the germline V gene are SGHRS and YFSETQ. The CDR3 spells CASSLSAGSDTQYF. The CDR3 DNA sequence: TGCGCCAGCAGCTTGTCAGCGGGGTCAGATACGCAGTATTTT.

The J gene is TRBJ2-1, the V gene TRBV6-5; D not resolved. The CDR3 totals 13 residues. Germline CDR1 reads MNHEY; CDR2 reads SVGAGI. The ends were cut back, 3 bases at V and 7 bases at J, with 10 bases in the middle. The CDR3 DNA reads TGTGCCAGCAGTTATCGACGTAATAATGAGCAGTTCTTC. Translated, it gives CASSYRRNNEQFF.

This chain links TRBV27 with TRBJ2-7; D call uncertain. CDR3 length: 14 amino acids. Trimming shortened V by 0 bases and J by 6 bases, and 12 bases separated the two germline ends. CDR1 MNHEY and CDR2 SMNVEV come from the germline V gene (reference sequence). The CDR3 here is CASSLSPAPLEQYF. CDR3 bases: TGTGCCAGCAGTTTATCTCCAGCGCCCCTCGAGCAGTACTTC.

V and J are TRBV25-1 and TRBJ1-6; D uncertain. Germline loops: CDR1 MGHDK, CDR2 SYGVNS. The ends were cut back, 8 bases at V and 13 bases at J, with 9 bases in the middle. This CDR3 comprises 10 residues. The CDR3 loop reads CASGVVPLHF. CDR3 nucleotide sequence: TGTGCCAGCGGGGTAGTCCCCCTCCACTTT. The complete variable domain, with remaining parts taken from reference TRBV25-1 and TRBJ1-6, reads EADIYQTPRYLVIGTGKKITLECSQTMGHDKMYWYQQDPGMELHLIHYSYGVNSTEKGDLSSESTVSRIRTEHFPLTLESARPSHTSQYLCASGVVPLHFGNGTRLTVT.

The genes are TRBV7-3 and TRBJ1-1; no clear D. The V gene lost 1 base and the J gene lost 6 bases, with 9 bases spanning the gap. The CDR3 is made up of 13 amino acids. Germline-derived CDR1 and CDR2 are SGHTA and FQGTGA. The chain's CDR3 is CASSLNGDSEAFF. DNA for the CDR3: TGTGCCAGCAGCTTAAATGGGGATTCTGAAGCTTTCTTT.

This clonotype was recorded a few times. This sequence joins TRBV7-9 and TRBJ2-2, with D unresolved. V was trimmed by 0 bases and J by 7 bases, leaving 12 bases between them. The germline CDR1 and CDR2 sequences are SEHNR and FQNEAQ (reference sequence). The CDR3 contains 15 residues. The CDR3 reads CASSLAGDFDGELFF. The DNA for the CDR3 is TGTGCCAGCAGCTTAGCTGGAGACTTCGACGGGGAGCTGTTTTTT. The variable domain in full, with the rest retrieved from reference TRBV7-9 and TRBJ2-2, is DTGVSQNPRHKITKRGQNVTFRCDPISEHNRLYWYRQTLGQGPEFLTYFQNEAQLEKSRLLSDRFSAERPKGSFSTLEIQRTEQGDSAMYLCASSLAGDFDGELFFGEGSRLTVL.

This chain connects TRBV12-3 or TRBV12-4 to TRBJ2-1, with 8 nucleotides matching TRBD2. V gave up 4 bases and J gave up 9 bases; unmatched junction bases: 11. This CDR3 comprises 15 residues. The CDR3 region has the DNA TGTGCCAGCAGTTGGGGGAAGATAAGCGGGGGTGAGCAGTTCTTC. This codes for CASSWGKISGGEQFF.

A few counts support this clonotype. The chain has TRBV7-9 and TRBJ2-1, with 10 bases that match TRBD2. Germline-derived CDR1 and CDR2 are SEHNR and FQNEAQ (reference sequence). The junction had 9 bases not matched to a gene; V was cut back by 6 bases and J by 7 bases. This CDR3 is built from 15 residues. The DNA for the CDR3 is TGTGCCAGCAGAAGGGCTAGCGGGAGAGGGAATGAGCAGTTCTTC. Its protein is CASRRASGRGNEQFF.